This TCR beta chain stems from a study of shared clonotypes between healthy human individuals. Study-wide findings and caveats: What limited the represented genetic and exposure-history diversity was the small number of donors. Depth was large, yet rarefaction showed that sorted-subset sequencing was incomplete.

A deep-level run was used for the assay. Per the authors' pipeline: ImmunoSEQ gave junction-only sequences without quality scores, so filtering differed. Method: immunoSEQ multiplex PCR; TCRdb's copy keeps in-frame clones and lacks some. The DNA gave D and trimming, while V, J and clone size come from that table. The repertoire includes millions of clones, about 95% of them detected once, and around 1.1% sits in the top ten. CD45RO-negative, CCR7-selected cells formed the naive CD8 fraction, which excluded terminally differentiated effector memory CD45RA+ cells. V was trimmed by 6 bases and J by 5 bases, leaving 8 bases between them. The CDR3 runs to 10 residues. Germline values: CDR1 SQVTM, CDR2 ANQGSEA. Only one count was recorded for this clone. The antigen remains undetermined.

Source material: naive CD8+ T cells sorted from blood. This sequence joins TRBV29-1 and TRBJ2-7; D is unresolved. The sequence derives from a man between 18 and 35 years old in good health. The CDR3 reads CSVATDEQYF. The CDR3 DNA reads TGCAGCGTAGCAACCGACGAGCAGTACTTC.